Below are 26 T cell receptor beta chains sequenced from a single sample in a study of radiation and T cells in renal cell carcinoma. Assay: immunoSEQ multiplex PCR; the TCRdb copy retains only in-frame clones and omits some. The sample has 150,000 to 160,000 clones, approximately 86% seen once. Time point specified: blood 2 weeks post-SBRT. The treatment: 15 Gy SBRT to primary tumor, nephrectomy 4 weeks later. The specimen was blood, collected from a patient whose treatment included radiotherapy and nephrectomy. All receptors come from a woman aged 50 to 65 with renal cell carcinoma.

The CDR3 loop is CASSAGGGIIQYF. The CDR3 DNA is TGTGCCAGCAGTGCAGGGGGAGGAATCATTCAGTACTTC. The V call is TRBV6-1, the J call TRBJ2-4; D may be TRBD1 (7 bases). CDR1 is MNHNS, CDR2 SASEGT, per germline. V shed 4 bases and J shed 9 bases, with 13 bases lying between them. The CDR3 is 13 amino acids.

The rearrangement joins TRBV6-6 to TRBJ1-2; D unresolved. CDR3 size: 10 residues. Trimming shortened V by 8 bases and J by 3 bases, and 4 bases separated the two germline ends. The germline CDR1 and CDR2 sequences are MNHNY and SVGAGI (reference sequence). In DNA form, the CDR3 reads TGTGCCAGCGGGGACTATGGCTACACCTTC. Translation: CASGDYGYTF.

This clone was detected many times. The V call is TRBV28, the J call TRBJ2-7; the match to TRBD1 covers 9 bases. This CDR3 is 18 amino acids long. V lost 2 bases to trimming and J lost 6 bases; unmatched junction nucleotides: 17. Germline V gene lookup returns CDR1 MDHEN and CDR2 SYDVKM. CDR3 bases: TGTGCCAGCAGTTTACCCACCGGGACAGGGAAAGGAGGGCTCGAGCAGTACTTC. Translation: CASSLPTGTGKGGLEQYF.

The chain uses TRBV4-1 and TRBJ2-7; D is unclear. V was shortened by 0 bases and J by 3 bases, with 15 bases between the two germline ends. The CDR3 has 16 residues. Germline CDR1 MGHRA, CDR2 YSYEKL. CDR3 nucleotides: TGCGCCAGCAGCCAAGATAACCGTCAACTTTACTACGAGCAGTACTTC. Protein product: CASSQDNRQLYYEQYF.

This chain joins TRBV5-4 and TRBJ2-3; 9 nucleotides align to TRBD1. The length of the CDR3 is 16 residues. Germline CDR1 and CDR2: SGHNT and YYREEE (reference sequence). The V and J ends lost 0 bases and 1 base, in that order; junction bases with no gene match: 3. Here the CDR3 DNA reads TGTGCCAGCAGCTTGGGGACAGGGGTCGGCACAGATACGCAGTATTTT. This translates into CASSLGTGVGTDTQYF.

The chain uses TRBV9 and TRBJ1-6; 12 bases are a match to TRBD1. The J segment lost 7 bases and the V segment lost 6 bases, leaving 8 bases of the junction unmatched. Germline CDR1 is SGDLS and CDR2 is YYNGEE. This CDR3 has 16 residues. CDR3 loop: CASNFGTGGFNSPLHF. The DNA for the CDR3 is TGTGCCAGCAACTTTGGGACAGGGGGCTTCAATTCACCCCTCCACTTT.

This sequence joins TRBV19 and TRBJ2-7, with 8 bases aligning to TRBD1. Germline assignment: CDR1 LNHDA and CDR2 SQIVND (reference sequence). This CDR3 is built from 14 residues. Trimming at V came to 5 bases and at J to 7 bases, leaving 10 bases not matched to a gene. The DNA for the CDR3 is TGTGCCAGTAGTTTGTCGTGGACAGGGCGGGAGCAGTACTTC. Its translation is CASSLSWTGREQYF.

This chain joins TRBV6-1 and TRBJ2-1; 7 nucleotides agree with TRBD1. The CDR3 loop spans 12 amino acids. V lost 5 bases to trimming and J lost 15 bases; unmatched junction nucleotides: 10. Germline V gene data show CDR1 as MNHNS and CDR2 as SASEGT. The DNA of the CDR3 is TGTGCCAGCAGTCTCCCTGACAGGGCACCGTTCTTC. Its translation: CASSLPDRAPFF.

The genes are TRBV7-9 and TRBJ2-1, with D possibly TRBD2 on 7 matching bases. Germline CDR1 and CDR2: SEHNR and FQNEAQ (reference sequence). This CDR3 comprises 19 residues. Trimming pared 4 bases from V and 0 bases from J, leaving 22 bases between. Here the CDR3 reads CASSSKGGLDRSSYNEQFF. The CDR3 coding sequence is TGTGCCAGCAGCTCTAAGGGGGGGCTCGACAGAAGCTCCTACAATGAGCAGTTCTTC.

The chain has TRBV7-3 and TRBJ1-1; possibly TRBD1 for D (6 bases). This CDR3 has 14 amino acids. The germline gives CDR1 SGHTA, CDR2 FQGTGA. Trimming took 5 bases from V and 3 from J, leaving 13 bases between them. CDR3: CASSPGDWHTEAFF. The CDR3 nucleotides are TGTGCCAGCAGCCCAGGGGATTGGCACACTGAAGCTTTCTTT.

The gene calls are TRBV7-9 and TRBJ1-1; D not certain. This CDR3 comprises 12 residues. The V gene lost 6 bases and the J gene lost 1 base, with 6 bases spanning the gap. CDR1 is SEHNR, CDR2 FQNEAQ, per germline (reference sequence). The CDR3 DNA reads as TGTGCCAGCAGGGGATCGAACACTGAAGCTTTCTTT. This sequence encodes CASRGSNTEAFF. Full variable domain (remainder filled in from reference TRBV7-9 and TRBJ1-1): DTGVSQNPRHKITKRGQNVTFRCDPISEHNRLYWYRQTLGQGPEFLTYFQNEAQLEKSRLLSDRFSAERPKGSFSTLEIQRTEQGDSAMYLCASRGSNTEAFFGQGTRLTVV.

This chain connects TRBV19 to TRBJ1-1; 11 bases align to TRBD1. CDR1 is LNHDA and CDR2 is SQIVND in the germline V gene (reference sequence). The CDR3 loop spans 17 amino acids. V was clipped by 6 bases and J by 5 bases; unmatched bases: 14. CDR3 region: CASSKTRTGGLGTEAFF. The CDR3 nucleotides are TGTGCCAGTAGCAAAACAAGGACAGGGGGCCTGGGGACTGAAGCTTTCTTT.

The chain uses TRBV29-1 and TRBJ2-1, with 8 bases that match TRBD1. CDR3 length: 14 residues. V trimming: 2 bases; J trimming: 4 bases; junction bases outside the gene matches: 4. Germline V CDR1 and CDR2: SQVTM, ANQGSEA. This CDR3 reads CSVEPRQGYNEQFF. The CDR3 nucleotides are TGCAGCGTTGAACCGAGACAGGGGTACAATGAGCAGTTCTTC.

In DNA form, the CDR3 reads TGTGCCTGGAGTGAGGGGGCTAACTATGGCTACACCTTC. This translates into CAWSEGANYGYTF. The chain recombines TRBV30 with TRBJ1-2; D perhaps matches TRBD1 (6 bases). Trimming stripped 1 base from V and 0 bases from J, with 6 bases between. Germline V lookup: CDR1 GTSNPN, CDR2 SVGIG (reference sequence). The CDR3 contains 13 residues.

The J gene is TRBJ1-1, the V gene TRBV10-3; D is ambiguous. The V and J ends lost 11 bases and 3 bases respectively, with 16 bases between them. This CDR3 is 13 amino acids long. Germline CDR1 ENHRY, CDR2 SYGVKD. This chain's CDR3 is CASHSGWDTEAFF. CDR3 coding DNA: TGTGCCTCACACTCCGGGTGGGACACTGAAGCTTTCTTT.

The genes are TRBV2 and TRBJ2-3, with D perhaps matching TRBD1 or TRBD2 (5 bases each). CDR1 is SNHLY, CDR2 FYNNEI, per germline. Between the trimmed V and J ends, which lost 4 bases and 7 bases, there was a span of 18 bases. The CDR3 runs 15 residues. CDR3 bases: TGTGCCAGCAGTGTAGCGCCGGGACCTCAATATACGCAGTATTTT. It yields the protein CASSVAPGPQYTQYF.

The CDR3 region has the DNA TGTGCCAGTAGTACCCTACAGGGAGCGGATACGCAGTATTTT. Translation gives CASSTLQGADTQYF. The gene calls are TRBV19 and TRBJ2-3, with D possibly being TRBD1 (6 bases). In germline, CDR1 is LNHDA, CDR2 SQIVND (reference sequence). V was trimmed by 4 bases and J by 6 bases, leaving 14 bases between them. The CDR3 has 14 residues.

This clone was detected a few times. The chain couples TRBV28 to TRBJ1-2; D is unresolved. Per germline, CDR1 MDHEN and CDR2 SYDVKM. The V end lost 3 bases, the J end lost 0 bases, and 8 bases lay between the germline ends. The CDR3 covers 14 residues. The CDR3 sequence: CASSFWLANYGYTF. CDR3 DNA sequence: TGTGCCAGCAGTTTTTGGTTAGCTAACTATGGCTACACCTTC.

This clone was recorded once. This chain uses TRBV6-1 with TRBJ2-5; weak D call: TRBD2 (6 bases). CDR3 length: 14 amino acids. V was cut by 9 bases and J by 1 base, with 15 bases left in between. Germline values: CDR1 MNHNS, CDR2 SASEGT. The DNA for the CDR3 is TGTGCCAGTGCAGAGTGGGGACTCCAAGAGACCCAGTACTTC. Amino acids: CASAEWGLQETQYF.

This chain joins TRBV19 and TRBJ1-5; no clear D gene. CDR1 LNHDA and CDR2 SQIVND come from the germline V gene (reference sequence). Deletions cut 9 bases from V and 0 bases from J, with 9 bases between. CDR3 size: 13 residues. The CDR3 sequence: CASQMNSNQPQHF. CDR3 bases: TGTGCCAGCCAGATGAATAGCAATCAGCCCCAGCATTTT.

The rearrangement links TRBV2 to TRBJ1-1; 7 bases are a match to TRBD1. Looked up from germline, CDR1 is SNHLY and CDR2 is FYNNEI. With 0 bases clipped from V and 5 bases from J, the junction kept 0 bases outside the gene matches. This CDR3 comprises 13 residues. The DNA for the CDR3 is TGTGCCAGCAGTGAAGCGGGACAGACTGAAGCTTTCTTT. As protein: CASSEAGQTEAFF.

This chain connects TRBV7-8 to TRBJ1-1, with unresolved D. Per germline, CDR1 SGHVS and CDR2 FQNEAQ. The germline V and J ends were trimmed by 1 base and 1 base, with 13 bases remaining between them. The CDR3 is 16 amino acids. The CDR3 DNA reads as TGTGCCAGCAGCTTAGTTAAAAGACCAAGGAACACTGAAGCTTTCTTT. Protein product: CASSLVKRPRNTEAFF.

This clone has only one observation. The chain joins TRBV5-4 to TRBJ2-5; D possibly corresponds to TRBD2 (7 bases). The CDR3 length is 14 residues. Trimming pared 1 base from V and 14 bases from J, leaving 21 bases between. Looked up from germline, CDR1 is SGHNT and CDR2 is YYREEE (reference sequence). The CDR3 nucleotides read TGTGCCAGCAGCTTGACGGGGGGCAAGAGAGACCCCTACTTC. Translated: CASSLTGGKRDPYF.

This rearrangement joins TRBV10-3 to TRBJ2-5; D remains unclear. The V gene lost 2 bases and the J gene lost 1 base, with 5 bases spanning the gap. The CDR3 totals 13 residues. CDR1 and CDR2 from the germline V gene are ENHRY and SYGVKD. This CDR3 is CAISERVQETQYF. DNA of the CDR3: TGTGCCATCAGTGAGCGGGTCCAAGAGACCCAGTACTTC.

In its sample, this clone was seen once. The CDR3 loop reads CASSEQRYPGAYHSNQPQHF. In nucleotides, the CDR3 is TGTGCCAGCAGTGAACAAAGATACCCAGGGGCATACCATAGCAATCAGCCCCAGCATTTT. This chain connects TRBV6-4 to TRBJ1-5, with a tentative D call TRBD1 (6 bases). CDR1 and CDR2 (germline): MRHNA, SNTAGT. This CDR3 region has 20 residues. Trimming took off 3 bases at V and 0 bases at J, with 24 bases between the two ends.

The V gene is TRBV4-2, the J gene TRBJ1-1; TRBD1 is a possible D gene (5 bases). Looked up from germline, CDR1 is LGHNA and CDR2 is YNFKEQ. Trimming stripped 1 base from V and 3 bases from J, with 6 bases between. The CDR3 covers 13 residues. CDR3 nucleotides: TGTGCCAGCAGCCAAGCCAGGGACACTGAAGCTTTCTTT. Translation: CASSQARDTEAFF.